The 24 T cell receptor beta chains presented below share a single source sample, sequenced in a study of spatial heterogeneity in lung cancer. TCRdb used MiXCR to reprocess the 5' RACE reads, holding one entry per CDR3 protein. The repertoire consists of 10,000 to 12,000 distinct CDR3 sequences, with roughly 5% occurring once and the leading ten covering 25% to 30%. The time point was: sample taken at primary tumor resection. Whole RNA from tumor, nontumor lung or frozen PBMC was sequenced unsorted. Sequenced here: PBMCs, sampled at surgery. These receptors were collected from a male donor with early-stage non-small cell lung cancer.

This clonotype is classed as medium-sized. J is TRBJ1-5 and V is TRBV2; 7 positions agree with TRBD1. The CDR3 totals 12 residues. Germline V lookup: CDR1 SNHLY, CDR2 FYNNEI. V lost 6 bases, J lost 4 bases, and 0 bases stayed unmatched. The CDR3 DNA sequence: TGTGCCAGCAGACAGGGGAATCAGCCCCAGCATTTT. Its protein product is CASRQGNQPQHF. The whole variable domain, remainder taken from reference TRBV2 and TRBJ1-5, is EPEVTQTPSHQVTQMGQEVILRCVPISNHLYFYWYRQILGQKVEFLVSFYNNEISEKSEIFDDQFSVERPDGSNFTLKIRSTKLEDSAMYFCASRQGNQPQHFGDGTRLSIL.

This clonotype was seen many times. This chain uses TRBV5-6 with TRBJ1-2, with a weak D call TRBD1 (5 bases). Germline V gene sequence: CDR1 SGHDT, CDR2 YYEEEE. CDR3 length: 11 amino acids. The V end lost 0 bases, the J end lost 12 bases, and 9 bases lay between the germline ends. The CDR3 sequence is CASSLEVDNTF. CDR3 coding DNA: TGTGCCAGCAGCTTGGAGGTGGACAACACCTTC.

This clonotype came up many times. The chain links TRBV7-2 to TRBJ2-4; D unresolved. The CDR3 loop spans 14 amino acids. Trimming removed 5 bases from V and 6 bases from J, with 14 bases in between. Germline V gives CDR1 SGHTA, CDR2 FQGNSA. The chain's CDR3 is CASSPMAGGNIQYF. The CDR3 nucleotides are TGTGCCAGCAGCCCGATGGCAGGTGGAAACATTCAGTACTTC. Variable domain in full (rest from reference TRBV7-2 and TRBJ2-4): GAGVSQSPSNKVTEKGKDVELRCDPISGHTALYWYRQSLGQGLEFLIYFQGNSAPDKSGLPSDRFSAERTGGSVSTLTIQRTQQEDSAVYLCASSPMAGGNIQYFGAGTRLSVL.

This clonotype was found many times. The CDR3 loop reads CASSHRTSGGRGETQYF. As DNA, the CDR3 is TGTGCCAGCAGTCATCGGACTAGCGGGGGCCGTGGAGAGACCCAGTACTTC. The genes are TRBV6-2 or TRBV6-3 and TRBJ2-5, with 13 positions matching TRBD2. CDR1 and CDR2 from the germline V gene are MNHEY and SVGEGT. Germline trimming cut 5 bases from V and 4 bases from J; bases unmatched to any gene: 10. CDR3 length: 17 residues.

The V and J genes are TRBV20-1 and TRBJ2-3; 7 bases line up with TRBD2. CDR1 and CDR2 (germline): DFQATT, SNEGSKA (reference sequence). This CDR3 comprises 17 residues. J gave up 0 bases and V 6 bases, and 15 bases lay outside the gene matches. CDR3 sequence reads: CSAKMSLAPESTDTQYF. Here the CDR3 DNA reads TGCAGTGCCAAAATGTCACTAGCGCCAGAAAGCACAGATACGCAGTATTTT.

This clonotype was picked up many times. The V and J genes are TRBV2 and TRBJ2-5; D gene uncertain. Trimming stripped 1 base from V and 2 bases from J, with 8 bases between. The CDR3 runs to 14 residues. Per germline, CDR1 SNHLY and CDR2 FYNNEI. In nucleotides, the CDR3 is TGTGCCAGCAGTGAAGGTTGGCCTCAAGAGACCCAGTACTTC. This translates into CASSEGWPQETQYF.

In its sample, this clonotype was seen many times. The junction differs from germline at one of its ends, possibly a read error. The genes are TRBV6-2 or TRBV6-3 and TRBJ2-7; D unresolved. Germline-derived CDR1 and CDR2 are MNHEY and SVGEGT. The CDR3 runs to 12 residues. Written as DNA, the CDR3 is TGTGCCAGCAGCTACTATACCTACGAGCAGTACTTC. Translating gives CASSYYTYEQYF.

By frequency in the sample, this clonotype is medium-sized (0.01 to 0.1%). The chain couples TRBV5-1 to TRBJ1-5; 7 bases match TRBD1. Trimming at V came to 4 bases and at J to 0 bases, leaving 10 bases not matched to a gene. Germline CDR1 SGHRS, CDR2 YFSETQ. This CDR3 contains 17 residues. The CDR3 here is CASSPGQSTHSNQPQHF. CDR3 in DNA: TGCGCCAGCAGCCCGGGACAGTCGACTCATAGCAATCAGCCCCAGCATTTT.

V gene TRBV27 combines with J gene TRBJ2-1; TRBD1 matches 7 bases. CDR3 length equals 16 residues. CDR1 is MNHEY, CDR2 SMNVEV, per germline (reference sequence). V lost 2 bases, J lost 0 bases, and 4 bases stayed unmatched. CDR3 loop: CASSLTGTVSYNEQFF. The CDR3, as DNA: TGTGCCAGCAGTTTAACCGGGACAGTCTCCTACAATGAGCAGTTCTTC.

This clonotype occurred many times. The gene calls are TRBV29-1 and TRBJ1-2; perhaps TRBD1 as D (5 bases). Trimming left V 6 bases short and J 3 bases short, with 11 bases between. The CDR3 totals 12 residues. CDR1 and CDR2 (germline): SQVTM, ANQGSEA. CDR3 residues: CSVSQGDYGYTF. The CDR3 DNA follows: TGCAGCGTGTCCCAGGGAGACTATGGCTACACCTTC.

Here the CDR3 reads CASSLAAGFSTEAFF. CDR3 in DNA: TGTGCCAGCAGCTTAGCGGCGGGTTTCAGCACTGAAGCTTTCTTT. The chain joins TRBV7-2 to TRBJ1-1, with D hard to call. Between the trimmed V and J ends, which lost 0 bases and 4 bases, there was a span of 12 bases. The CDR3 loop spans 15 amino acids. The germline CDR1 and CDR2 sequences are SGHTA and FQGNSA.

This clonotype has at least ten counts. The chain carries TRBV6-2 or TRBV6-3 and TRBJ2-1, with a tentative D call TRBD2 (6 bases). Per the germline V gene, CDR1 is MNHEY and CDR2 is SVGEGT. The ends were cut back, 4 bases at V and 8 bases at J, with 15 bases in the middle. The length of the CDR3 is 14 residues. CDR3 protein: CASSLDTWRDEQFF. CDR3 nucleotides: TGTGCCAGCAGTTTAGATACGTGGAGGGATGAGCAGTTCTTC.

There are many counts of this clonotype. V is TRBV7-2 and J is TRBJ2-3; D not certain. V lost 0 bases and J lost 4, with 5 bases in between. This CDR3 is built from 13 residues. Germline V gene lookup returns CDR1 SGHTA and CDR2 FQGNSA. In nucleotides, the CDR3 is TGTGCCAGCAGCTTAGCGATCGCAGATACGCAGTATTTT. It specifies CASSLAIADTQYF.

This clonotype was detected ten times or more. The chain has TRBV29-1 and TRBJ2-1; no clear D gene. Germline CDR1 and CDR2: SQVTM and ANQGSEA. The CDR3 is 12 residues long. V was clipped by 5 bases and J by 1 base, with 6 bases between them. This CDR3 reads CSVSPSYNEQFF. CDR3 nucleotide sequence: TGCAGCGTTTCCCCTTCCTACAATGAGCAGTTCTTC.

This clonotype is classed as medium-sized. The rearrangement links TRBV4-3 to TRBJ1-1; tentative D call: TRBD1 (6 bases). The germline V gene encodes CDR1 LGHNA and CDR2 YSLEER. This CDR3 is 17 amino acids long. V lost 0 bases to trimming and J lost 1 base, with 15 bases between them. Written as DNA, the CDR3 is TGCGCCAGCAGCCAAGACAGGGCTACGGGGGCGAACACTGAAGCTTTCTTT. Amino acid sequence: CASSQDRATGANTEAFF.

This clonotype has ten or more counts. The chain has TRBV12-3 or TRBV12-4 and TRBJ2-5; D unresolved. The CDR3 spans 16 residues. V was clipped by 6 bases and J by 1 base, with 18 bases between them. CDR3 DNA sequence: TGTGCCAGCAGCTGGAGTAAGGGCGGTTTCCAAGAGACCCAGTACTTC. It specifies CASSWSKGGFQETQYF.

This clonotype was picked up many times. The chain employs TRBV5-1 and TRBJ2-1, with D perhaps matching TRBD1 (5 bases). V lost 1 base, J lost 0 bases, and 17 bases lay in between. The CDR3 has 18 amino acids. Per the germline V gene, CDR1 is SGHRS and CDR2 is YFSETQ. CDR3 sequence: CASSLHYRTRSSYNEQFF. CDR3 DNA: TGCGCCAGCAGCTTGCACTATAGGACAAGGAGCTCCTACAATGAGCAGTTCTTC.

This clonotype was recorded at least ten times. This rearrangement joins TRBV6-5 to TRBJ2-3; D is undetermined. From germline, CDR1 is MNHEY and CDR2 SVGAGI. The CDR3 has 11 amino acids. The V gene lost 6 bases and the J gene lost 5 bases, with 6 bases spanning the gap. The DNA for the CDR3 is TGTGCCAGCAGACTGAAAGATACGCAGTATTTT. As protein: CASRLKDTQYF.

The chain links TRBV28 to TRBJ2-5; D might be TRBD2 (5 bases). Trimming left V 3 bases short and J 1 base short, with 15 bases between. The CDR3 length is 16 residues. Germline V gene data show CDR1 as MDHEN and CDR2 as SYDVKM. CDR3 sequence (DNA): TGTGCCAGCAGTTTTCTCGGGCTAGAGGGCCAAGAGACCCAGTACTTC. This sequence encodes CASSFLGLEGQETQYF.

The sample holds many counts of this clonotype. The chain recombines TRBV28 with TRBJ2-7; 7 positions agree with TRBD2. Germline V gives CDR1 MDHEN, CDR2 SYDVKM. V was pared by 7 bases and J by 2 bases, with 5 bases of the junction left unmatched. The CDR3 has 13 amino acids. CDR3 residues: CASNRGRAYEQYF. The CDR3 coding sequence is TGTGCCAGCAACCGCGGGAGAGCCTACGAGCAGTACTTC.

This clonotype was observed many times. The CDR3 DNA sequence: TGTGCCAGCAGTCAAAATCCCGAGAGCACTGAAGCTTTCTTT. Translating gives CASSQNPESTEAFF. This sequence joins TRBV6-6 and TRBJ1-1; the D is unclear. Germline CDR1 reads MNHNY; CDR2 reads SVGAGI (reference sequence). The CDR3 has 14 residues. The ends were cut back, 5 bases at V and 4 bases at J, with 14 bases in the middle.

This clonotype is deemed medium-sized (0.01 to 0.1%). This chain links TRBV28 with TRBJ1-3; D call uncertain. The V end was cut by 2 bases, the J end by 0 bases, with 11 bases between. The CDR3 has 16 amino acids. Germline CDR1 is MDHEN and CDR2 is SYDVKM. CDR3 loop: CASSLGGRPSGNTIYF. CDR3 bases: TGTGCCAGCAGTTTAGGAGGACGGCCCTCTGGAAACACCATATATTTT.

This clonotype has a count of ten or more. The chain is built from TRBV28 and TRBJ2-7, with TRBD1 identical over 7 bases. V trimming: 3 bases; J trimming: 7 bases; junction bases outside the gene matches: 9. Looked up from germline, CDR1 is MDHEN and CDR2 is SYDVKM. This CDR3 contains 14 residues. CDR3 sequence reads: CASSLPTGPREQYF. The CDR3 coding sequence is TGTGCCAGCAGTTTGCCGACAGGGCCAAGGGAGCAGTACTTC.

This clonotype was recorded many times. The rearrangement joins TRBV14 to TRBJ2-5; 8 positions agree with TRBD1. The CDR3 is made up of 15 amino acids. The V segment lost 2 bases and the J segment 5 bases; nucleotides outside the gene matches: 7. CDR1 is SGHDN and CDR2 is FVKESK in the germline V gene. Here the CDR3 reads CASSQLTGEAETQYF. In nucleotides, the CDR3 is TGTGCCAGCAGCCAACTGACAGGGGAGGCGGAGACCCAGTACTTC.